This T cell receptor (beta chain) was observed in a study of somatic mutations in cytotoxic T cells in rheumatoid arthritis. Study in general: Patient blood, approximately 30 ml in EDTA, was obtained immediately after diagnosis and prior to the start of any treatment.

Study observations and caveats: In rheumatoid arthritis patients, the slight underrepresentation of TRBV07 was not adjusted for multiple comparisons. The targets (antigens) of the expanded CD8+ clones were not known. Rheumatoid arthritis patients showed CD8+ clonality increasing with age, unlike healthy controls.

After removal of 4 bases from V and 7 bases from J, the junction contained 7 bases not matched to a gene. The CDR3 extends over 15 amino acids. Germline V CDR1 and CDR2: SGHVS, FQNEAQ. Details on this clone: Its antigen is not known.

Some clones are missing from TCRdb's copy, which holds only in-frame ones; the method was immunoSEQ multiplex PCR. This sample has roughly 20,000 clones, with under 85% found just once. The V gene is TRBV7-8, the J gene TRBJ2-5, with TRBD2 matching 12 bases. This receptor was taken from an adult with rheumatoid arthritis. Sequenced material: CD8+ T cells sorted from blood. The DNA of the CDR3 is TGTGCCAGCAGCTCAGGACTAGCGGGGAGGGGGACCCAGTACTTC. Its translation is CASSSGLAGRGTQYF.